This T cell receptor (beta chain) came from a study of blood T cell repertoires in COVID-19. Across the study: The United States, Italy and Spain provided the acute and convalescent COVID-19 samples.

This table comes from immunoSEQ multiplex PCR, and its TCRdb copy is limited to in-frame clones, with some not included. Among some 66,000 clones listed, around 84% were seen once. Germline V gene lookup returns CDR1 WNHNN and CDR2 SYGVQD (reference sequence). This CDR3 is built from 15 residues. The ends lost 6 bases at V and 4 bases at J; junction bases unmatched: 7. The V call is TRBV10-1, the J call TRBJ2-5; TRBD2 matches 11 bases. Material for sequencing was peripheral blood. This clonotype originated in a man aged 50-60 years with active COVID-19. Written as DNA, the CDR3 is TGCGCCAGCAGCCCCGGGGGGACTAGCGGAGAGACCCAGTACTTC. Its protein product is CASSPGGTSGETQYF.